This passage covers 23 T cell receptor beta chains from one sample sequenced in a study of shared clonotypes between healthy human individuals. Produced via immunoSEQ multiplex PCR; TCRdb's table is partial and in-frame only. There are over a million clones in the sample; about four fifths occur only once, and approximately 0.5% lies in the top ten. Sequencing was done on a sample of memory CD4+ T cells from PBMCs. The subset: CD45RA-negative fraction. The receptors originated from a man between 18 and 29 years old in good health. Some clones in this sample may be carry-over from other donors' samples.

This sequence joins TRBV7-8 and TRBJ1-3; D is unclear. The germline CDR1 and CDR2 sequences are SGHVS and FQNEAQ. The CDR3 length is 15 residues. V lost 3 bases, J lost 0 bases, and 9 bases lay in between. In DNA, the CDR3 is TGTGCCAGCAGCTTCGACGGAATCTCTGGAAACACCATATATTTT. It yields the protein CASSFDGISGNTIYF. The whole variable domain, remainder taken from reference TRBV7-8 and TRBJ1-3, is GAGVSQSPRYKVAKRGQDVALRCDPISGHVSLFWYQQALGQGPEFLTYFQNEAQLDKSGLPSDRFFAERPEGSVSTLKIQRTQQEDSAVYLCASSFDGISGNTIYFGEGSWLTVV.

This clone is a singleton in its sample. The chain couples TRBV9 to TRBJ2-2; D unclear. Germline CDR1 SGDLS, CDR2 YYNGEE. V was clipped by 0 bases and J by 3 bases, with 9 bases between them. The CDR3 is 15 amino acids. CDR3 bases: TGTGCCAGCAGCGTAGGAAGTGCGTACACCGGGGAGCTGTTTTTT. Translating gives CASSVGSAYTGELFF.

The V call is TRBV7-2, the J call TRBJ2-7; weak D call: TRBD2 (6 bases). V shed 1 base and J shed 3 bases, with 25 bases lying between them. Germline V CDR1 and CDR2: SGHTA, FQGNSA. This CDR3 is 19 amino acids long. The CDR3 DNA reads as TGTGCCAGCAGCTTAGTACCTACCGGGGGTTCCCTTTTTGACTACGAGCAGTACTTC. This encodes CASSLVPTGGSLFDYEQYF.

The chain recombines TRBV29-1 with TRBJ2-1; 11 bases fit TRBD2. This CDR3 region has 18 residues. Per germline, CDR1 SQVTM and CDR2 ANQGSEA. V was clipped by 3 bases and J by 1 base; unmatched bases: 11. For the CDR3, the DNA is TGCAGCGTTGATTGGGGACTAGCGGCCATCGGGTCCTACAATGAGCAGTTCTTC. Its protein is CSVDWGLAAIGSYNEQFF.

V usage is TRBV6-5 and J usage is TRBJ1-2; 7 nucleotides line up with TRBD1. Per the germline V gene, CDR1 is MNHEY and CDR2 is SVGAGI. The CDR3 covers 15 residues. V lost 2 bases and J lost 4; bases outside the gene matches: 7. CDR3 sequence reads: CASSYPRGDTYGYTF. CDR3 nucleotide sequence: TGTGCCAGCAGTTACCCCAGGGGGGATACCTATGGCTACACCTTC.

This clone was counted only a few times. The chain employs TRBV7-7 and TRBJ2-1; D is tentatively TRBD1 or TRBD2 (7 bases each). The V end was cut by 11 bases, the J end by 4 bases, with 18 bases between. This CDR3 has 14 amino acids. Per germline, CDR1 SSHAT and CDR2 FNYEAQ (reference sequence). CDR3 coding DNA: TGTGCCGTGGGCCAGGGGGGGCTTTACAATGAGCAGTTCTTC. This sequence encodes CAVGQGGLYNEQFF.

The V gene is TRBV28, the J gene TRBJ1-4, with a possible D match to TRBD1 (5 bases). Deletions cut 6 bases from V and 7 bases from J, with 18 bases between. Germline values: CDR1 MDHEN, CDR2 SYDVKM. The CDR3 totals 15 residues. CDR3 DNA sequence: TGTGCCAGCAGCCTCCCAAGGGGAACTGGTGAAAAACTGTTTTTT. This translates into CASSLPRGTGEKLFF.

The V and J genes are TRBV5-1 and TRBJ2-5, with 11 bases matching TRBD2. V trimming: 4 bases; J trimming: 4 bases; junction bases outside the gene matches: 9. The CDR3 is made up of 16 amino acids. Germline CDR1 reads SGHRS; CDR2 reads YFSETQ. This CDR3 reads CASSRILAGEGETQYF. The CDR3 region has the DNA TGCGCCAGCAGCCGAATACTAGCGGGAGAGGGAGAGACCCAGTACTTC.

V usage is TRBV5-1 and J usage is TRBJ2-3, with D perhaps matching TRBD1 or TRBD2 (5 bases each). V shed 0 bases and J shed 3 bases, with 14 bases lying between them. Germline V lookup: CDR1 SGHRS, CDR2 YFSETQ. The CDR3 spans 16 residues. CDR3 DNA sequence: TGCGCCAGCAGCTTGGACTTCAGCGAGGGGACAGATACGCAGTATTTT. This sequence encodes CASSLDFSEGTDTQYF.

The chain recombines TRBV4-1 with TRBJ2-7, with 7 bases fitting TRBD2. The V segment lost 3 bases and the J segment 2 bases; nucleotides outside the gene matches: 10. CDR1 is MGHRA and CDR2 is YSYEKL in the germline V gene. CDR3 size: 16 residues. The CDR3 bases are TGCGCCAGCAGCCAGGGTCTAGCTAGCGGAGCCTACGAGCAGTACTTC. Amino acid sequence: CASSQGLASGAYEQYF.

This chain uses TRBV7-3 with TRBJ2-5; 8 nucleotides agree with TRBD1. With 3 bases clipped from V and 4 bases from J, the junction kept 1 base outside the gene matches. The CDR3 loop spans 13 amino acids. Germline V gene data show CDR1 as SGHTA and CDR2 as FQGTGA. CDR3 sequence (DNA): TGTGCCAGCAGCTTGGACAGGGCAGAGACCCAGTACTTC. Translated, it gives CASSLDRAETQYF.

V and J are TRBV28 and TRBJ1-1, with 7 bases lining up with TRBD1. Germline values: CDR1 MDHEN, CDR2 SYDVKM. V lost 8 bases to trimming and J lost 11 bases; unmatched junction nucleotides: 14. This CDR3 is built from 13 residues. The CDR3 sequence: CASQGVEFPGAFF. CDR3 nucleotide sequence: TGTGCCAGCCAGGGGGTCGAGTTCCCGGGGGCTTTCTTT.

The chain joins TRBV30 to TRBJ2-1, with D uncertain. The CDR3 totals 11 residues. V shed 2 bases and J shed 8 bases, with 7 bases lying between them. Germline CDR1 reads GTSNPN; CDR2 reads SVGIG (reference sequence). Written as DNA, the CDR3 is TGTGCCTGGAGTTCCTGGGATGAGCAGTTCTTC. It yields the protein CAWSSWDEQFF.

The CDR3: CASSIILGTAGNTIYF. In DNA form, the CDR3 reads TGTGCCAGCAGTATTATCCTCGGGACAGCTGGAAACACCATATATTTT. The chain joins TRBV28 to TRBJ1-3; 7 nucleotides agree with TRBD1. Germline assignment: CDR1 MDHEN and CDR2 SYDVKM. The junction had 9 bases not matched to a gene; V was cut back by 5 bases and J by 2 bases. The length of the CDR3 is 16 residues.

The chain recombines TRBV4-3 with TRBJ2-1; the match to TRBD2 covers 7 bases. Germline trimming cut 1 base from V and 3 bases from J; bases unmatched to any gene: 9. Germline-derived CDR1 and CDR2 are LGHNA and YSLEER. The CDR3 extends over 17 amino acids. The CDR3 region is CASSQGSAREIYNEQFF. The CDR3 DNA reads TGCGCCAGCAGCCAAGGCTCTGCGCGGGAGATCTACAATGAGCAGTTCTTC.

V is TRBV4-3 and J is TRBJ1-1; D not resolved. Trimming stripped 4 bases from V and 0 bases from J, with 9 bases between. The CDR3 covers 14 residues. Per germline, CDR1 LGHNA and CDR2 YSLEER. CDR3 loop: CASSRDIMNTEAFF. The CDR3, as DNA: TGCGCCAGCAGCCGCGATATCATGAACACTGAAGCTTTCTTT.

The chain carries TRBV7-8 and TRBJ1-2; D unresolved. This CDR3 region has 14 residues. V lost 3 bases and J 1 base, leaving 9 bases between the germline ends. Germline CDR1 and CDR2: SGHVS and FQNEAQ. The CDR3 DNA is TGTGCCAGCAGCTTCGGACGGGATAACTATGGCTACACCTTC. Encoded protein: CASSFGRDNYGYTF.

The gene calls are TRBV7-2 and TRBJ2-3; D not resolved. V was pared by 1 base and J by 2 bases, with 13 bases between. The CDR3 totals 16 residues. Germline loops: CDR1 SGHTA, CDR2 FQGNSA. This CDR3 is CASSLVSGALTDTQYF. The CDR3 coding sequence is TGTGCCAGCAGCTTAGTGTCAGGCGCCCTCACAGATACGCAGTATTTT.

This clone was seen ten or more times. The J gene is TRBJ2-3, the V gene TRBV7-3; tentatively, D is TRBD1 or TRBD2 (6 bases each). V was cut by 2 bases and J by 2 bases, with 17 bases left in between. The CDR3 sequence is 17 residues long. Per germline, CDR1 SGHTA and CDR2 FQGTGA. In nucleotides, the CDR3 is TGTGCCAGCAGCTTATATGGGGGGCGGGCCCTCACAGATACGCAGTATTTT. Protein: CASSLYGGRALTDTQYF.

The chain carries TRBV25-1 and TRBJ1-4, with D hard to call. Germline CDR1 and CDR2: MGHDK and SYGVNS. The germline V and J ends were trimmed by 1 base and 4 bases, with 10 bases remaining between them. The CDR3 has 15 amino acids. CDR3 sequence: CASSESPGLNEKLFF. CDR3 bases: TGTGCCAGCAGTGAATCCCCAGGCCTTAATGAAAAACTGTTTTTT.

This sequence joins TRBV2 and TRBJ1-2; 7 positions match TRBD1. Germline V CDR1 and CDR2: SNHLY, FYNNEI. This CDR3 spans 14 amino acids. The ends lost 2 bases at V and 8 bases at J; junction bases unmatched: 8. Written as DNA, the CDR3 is TGTGCCAGCAGTGAAAGGGGGAAAGGGGGCGGCTACACCTTC. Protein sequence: CASSERGKGGGYTF.

In DNA, the CDR3 is TGTGCCTGGAGTAAACGGCCGGGGGGTCGGTATGGCTACACCTTC. Its translation is CAWSKRPGGRYGYTF. V usage is TRBV30 and J usage is TRBJ1-2, with TRBD1 as a possible D gene (5 bases). V lost 2 bases, J lost 5 bases, and 18 bases lay in between. Germline assignment: CDR1 GTSNPN and CDR2 SVGIG (reference sequence). CDR3 length equals 15 residues.

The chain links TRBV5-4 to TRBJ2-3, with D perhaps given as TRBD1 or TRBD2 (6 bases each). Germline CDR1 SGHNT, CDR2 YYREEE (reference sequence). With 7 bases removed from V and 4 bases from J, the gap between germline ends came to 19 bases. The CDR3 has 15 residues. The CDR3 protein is CASGQGGGLPDTQYF. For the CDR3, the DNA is TGTGCCAGCGGCCAGGGTGGGGGGCTACCAGATACGCAGTATTTT.